The 8 T cell receptor beta chains in this list originate from one sample, sequenced in a study of human thymus T cells. The repertoire was sequenced with immunoSEQ multiplex PCR; TCRdb's copy has only in-frame clones and lacks some. Here the sample spans just over 45,000 clones, 85% to 95% being singletons. The sequencing input was blood. Receptor source: a girl in the first two years of life with a congenital heart defect but otherwise immunologically healthy.

This clone was found once. The chain uses TRBV5-4 and TRBJ2-1; D ambiguous. Germline lookup yields CDR1 SGHNT and CDR2 YYREEE (reference sequence). The CDR3 extends over 14 amino acids. V lost 3 bases and J 2 bases, leaving 9 bases between the germline ends. The CDR3 region has the DNA TGTGCCAGCAGCTCGTGGGCTACCTACAATGAGCAGTTCTTC. Translated: CASSSWATYNEQFF.

V and J are TRBV7-9 and TRBJ2-2; D perhaps matches TRBD2 (6 bases). Between the trimmed V and J ends, which lost 3 bases and 3 bases, there was a span of 20 bases. The CDR3 runs to 18 residues. Germline V lookup: CDR1 SEHNR, CDR2 FQNEAQ (reference sequence). The CDR3 region is CASSLGTWGEIDTGELFF. CDR3 DNA: TGTGCCAGCAGCTTGGGGACCTGGGGGGAGATCGACACCGGGGAGCTGTTTTTT.

This clone has just one count. This chain links TRBV7-9 with TRBJ2-3, with 7 nucleotides matching TRBD2. The germline CDR1 and CDR2 sequences are SEHNR and FQNEAQ (reference sequence). Unmatched junction bases numbered 14, after V lost 1 base and J lost 4 bases. The CDR3 is made up of 18 amino acids. CDR3 sequence (DNA): TGTGCCAGCAGCTTAGAACTCGGGAGGCCGGGTATGGCAGATACGCAGTATTTT. It translates to CASSLELGRPGMADTQYF.

The genes are TRBV7-6 and TRBJ2-1; D possibly corresponds to TRBD2 (6 bases). In germline, CDR1 is SGHVS, CDR2 FNYEAQ. With 2 bases removed from V and 0 bases from J, the gap between germline ends came to 14 bases. CDR3 size: 17 residues. CDR3 amino acids: CASSLRDLGSSYNEQFF. The CDR3 DNA reads as TGTGCCAGCAGCTTAAGGGACTTAGGGAGCTCCTACAATGAGCAGTTCTTC.

This chain links TRBV4-2 with TRBJ2-7; 9 nucleotides match TRBD2. With 1 base clipped from V and 3 bases from J, the junction kept 4 bases outside the gene matches. CDR1 LGHNA and CDR2 YNFKEQ come from the germline V gene. This CDR3 spans 15 amino acids. The CDR3 nucleotides are TGTGCCAGCAGCCAAGTTTCAGCGGGAGGCTACGAGCAGTACTTC. Translation gives CASSQVSAGGYEQYF.

The V and J genes are TRBV28 and TRBJ2-7; no definite D call. Trimming removed 2 bases from V and 0 bases from J, with 17 bases in between. This CDR3 region has 17 residues. Germline V gene data show CDR1 as MDHEN and CDR2 as SYDVKM. The CDR3 DNA reads as TGTGCCAGCAGTTTACGCCAACGGCAGTATAGCTCCTACGAGCAGTACTTC. It is translated as CASSLRQRQYSSYEQYF.

The chain has TRBV10-1 and TRBJ2-1; 10 bases map to TRBD2. CDR1 is WNHNN and CDR2 is SYGVQD in the germline V gene (reference sequence). V was pared by 0 bases and J by 5 bases, with 7 bases of the junction left unmatched. This CDR3 has 17 residues. Here the CDR3 DNA reads TGCGCCAGCAGTGAGTCCCTGGGGAGCGGGAGGGACAATGAGCAGTTCTTC. Translated: CASSESLGSGRDNEQFF.

The chain links TRBV2 to TRBJ2-7, with D possibly being TRBD2 (6 bases). The CDR3 totals 15 residues. Germline CDR1 and CDR2: SNHLY and FYNNEI. Between the trimmed V and J ends, which lost 6 bases and 2 bases, there was a span of 17 bases. CDR3 sequence reads: CASSLRLDLAYEQYF. The CDR3 nucleotides are TGTGCCAGCAGCCTTCGACTAGATTTGGCCTACGAGCAGTACTTC.